This TCR beta chain was documented in a study of early stage breast cancer tumors. Study conclusions and caveats: Compared with adjacent normal breast tissue, tumors showed 2 to 2.5-fold greater T cell density and higher clonality.

Notes on this clone: The target antigen is unknown.

Sequencing was performed with immunoSEQ multiplex PCR; in TCRdb, only in-frame clones are kept and a portion is missing. Of around 48,000 clones in the sample, 85% to 95% are singletons; the top ten hold less than 6.5%. The sequenced sample consisted of blood. The origin of this receptor is a person aged 70 to 85 with breast cancer.

Here the CDR3 DNA reads TGCGCCAGCAGCCTGACTAGCGCCGGAGATACGCAGTATTTT. Protein: CASSLTSAGDTQYF. The gene calls are TRBV4-1 and TRBJ2-3, with TRBD2 matching 8 bases. The CDR3 consists of 14 residues. Trimming cost V 4 bases and J 5 bases; bases outside gene matches: 5. Per germline, CDR1 MGHRA and CDR2 YSYEKL.